Presented here are 13 T cell receptor beta chains from one specimen sequenced in a study of shared clonotypes between healthy human individuals. TCRdb keeps only in-frame clones here, not all; method: immunoSEQ multiplex PCR. The table shows 400,000 to 500,000 clones, with around 80% occurring only once. Sequences were obtained from PBMCs. The origin of the receptors is a woman between 35 and 50 years old in good health. Some clones in this sample may be carry-over from other donors' samples.

CDR3 in DNA: TGTGCCAGTAGTATAACGGTACTAGCGGCCACAGATACGCAGTATTTT. It is translated as CASSITVLAATDTQYF. This chain joins TRBV19 and TRBJ2-3; 8 bases match TRBD2. Germline V gene data show CDR1 as LNHDA and CDR2 as SQIVND (reference sequence). CDR3 size: 16 residues. With 2 bases clipped from V and 2 bases from J, the junction kept 6 bases outside the gene matches.

The rearrangement joins TRBV29-1 to TRBJ2-7, with a possible D match to TRBD2 (5 bases). Trimming stripped 8 bases from V and 6 bases from J, with 17 bases between. Germline V lookup: CDR1 SQVTM, CDR2 ANQGSEA. There are 12 residues in the CDR3. The chain's CDR3 is CSIKDGVPEQYF. The CDR3 DNA follows: TGCAGCATCAAGGACGGGGTGCCCGAGCAGTACTTC.

The chain recombines TRBV5-1 with TRBJ2-3; possibly TRBD1 for D (7 bases). Germline lookup yields CDR1 SGHRS and CDR2 YFSETQ. This CDR3 is 15 amino acids long. V lost 2 bases, J lost 4 bases, and 14 bases lay in between. This CDR3 is CASSLDRDFADTQYF. The DNA for the CDR3 is TGCGCCAGCAGCTTAGACAGGGACTTCGCAGATACGCAGTATTTT.

The J gene is TRBJ2-7, the V gene TRBV7-2; 12 bases map to TRBD2. The CDR3 totals 15 residues. Germline CDR1 reads SGHTA; CDR2 reads FQGNSA. J was trimmed by 2 bases and V by 5 bases; bases with no gene match: 4. The CDR3 sequence: CASSVTSGSPYEQYF. In DNA form, the CDR3 reads TGTGCCAGCAGCGTGACTAGCGGGAGTCCCTACGAGCAGTACTTC.

This chain joins TRBV9 and TRBJ2-3; TRBD2 matches 11 bases. The CDR3 covers 16 residues. From germline, CDR1 is SGDLS and CDR2 YYNGEE. V lost 4 bases and J lost 2; bases outside the gene matches: 6. CDR3 sequence: CASSPGTSGFTDTQYF. The CDR3 coding sequence is TGTGCCAGCAGCCCAGGGACTAGCGGTTTCACAGATACGCAGTATTTT.

This clone was seen a single time. The chain carries TRBV28 and TRBJ2-1; D remains ambiguous. Germline lookup yields CDR1 MDHEN and CDR2 SYDVKM. This CDR3 region has 13 residues. V lost 8 bases and J 9 bases, leaving 17 bases between the germline ends. CDR3 amino acids: CASLATPTSEQFF. The DNA of the CDR3 is TGTGCCAGCCTTGCGACCCCAACGAGTGAGCAGTTCTTC.

The gene calls are TRBV30 and TRBJ2-5; D possibly corresponds to TRBD2 (6 bases). Trimming shortened V by 0 bases and J by 4 bases, and 9 bases separated the two germline ends. Per the germline V gene, CDR1 is GTSNPN and CDR2 is SVGIG (reference sequence). This CDR3 spans 13 amino acids. CDR3 DNA: TGTGCCTGGAGTGTCGGGAGAGGAGAGACCCAGTACTTC. This encodes CAWSVGRGETQYF.

The rearrangement uses TRBV11-3 and TRBJ1-1; D not certain. The CDR3 extends over 14 amino acids. Germline lookup yields CDR1 SGHNT and CDR2 YENEEA. V gave up 5 bases and J gave up 0 bases, with 10 bases separating them. Here the CDR3 reads CASSLGRLNTEAFF. CDR3 in DNA: TGTGCCAGCAGCCTCGGGAGGTTGAACACTGAAGCTTTCTTT.

The chain joins TRBV4-2 to TRBJ2-7; 9 bases are a match to TRBD1. The germline V gene encodes CDR1 LGHNA and CDR2 YNFKEQ. The CDR3 extends over 16 amino acids. Unmatched junction bases numbered 10, after V lost 0 bases and J lost 7 bases. The CDR3 nucleotides are TGTGCCAGCAGCCAAGATTTTGGGACAGGGTCTCGGGAGCAGTACTTC. It encodes CASSQDFGTGSREQYF.

The chain combines TRBV7-2 with TRBJ2-3; 7 bases line up with TRBD2. Looked up from germline, CDR1 is SGHTA and CDR2 is FQGNSA. The CDR3 length is 12 residues. V lost 1 base to trimming and J lost 10 bases; unmatched junction nucleotides: 2. CDR3 DNA: TGTGCCAGCAGCTTAGGACTAGCAGCGCAGTATTTT. Translation: CASSLGLAAQYF.

J is TRBJ2-7 and V is TRBV11-2; the match to TRBD1 covers 9 bases. CDR3 length: 14 residues. Per the germline V gene, CDR1 is SGHAT and CDR2 is FQNNGV. V trimming: 5 bases; J trimming: 3 bases; junction bases outside the gene matches: 5. CDR3 loop: CASSPGTGLYEQYF. DNA for the CDR3: TGTGCCAGCAGCCCCGGGACAGGGCTCTACGAGCAGTACTTC.

V usage is TRBV7-3 and J usage is TRBJ2-2; D is uncertain. The germline V gene has CDR1 SGHTA and CDR2 FQGTGA. The length of the CDR3 is 14 residues. V was shortened by 2 bases and J by 2 bases, with 6 bases between the two germline ends. The CDR3 reads CASSLHRNTGELFF. The CDR3, as DNA: TGTGCCAGCAGCTTACATCGCAACACCGGGGAGCTGTTTTTT.

This clone was observed a few times. J is TRBJ1-2 and V is TRBV11-2; D not certain. The CDR3 is made up of 14 amino acids. V gave up 5 bases and J gave up 11 bases, with 21 bases separating them. The germline CDR1 and CDR2 sequences are SGHAT and FQNNGV. CDR3 in DNA: TGTGCCAGCAGCCACTTTTCCTCGGCCAGAGGGTACACCTTC. Translated, it gives CASSHFSSARGYTF. Filled out from reference TRBV11-2 and TRBJ1-2, the complete variable domain reads EAGVAQSPRYKIIEKRQSVAFWCNPISGHATLYWYQQILGQGPKLLIQFQNNGVVDDSQLPKDRFSAERLKGVDSTLKIQPAKLEDSAVYLCASSHFSSARGYTFGSGTRLTVV.